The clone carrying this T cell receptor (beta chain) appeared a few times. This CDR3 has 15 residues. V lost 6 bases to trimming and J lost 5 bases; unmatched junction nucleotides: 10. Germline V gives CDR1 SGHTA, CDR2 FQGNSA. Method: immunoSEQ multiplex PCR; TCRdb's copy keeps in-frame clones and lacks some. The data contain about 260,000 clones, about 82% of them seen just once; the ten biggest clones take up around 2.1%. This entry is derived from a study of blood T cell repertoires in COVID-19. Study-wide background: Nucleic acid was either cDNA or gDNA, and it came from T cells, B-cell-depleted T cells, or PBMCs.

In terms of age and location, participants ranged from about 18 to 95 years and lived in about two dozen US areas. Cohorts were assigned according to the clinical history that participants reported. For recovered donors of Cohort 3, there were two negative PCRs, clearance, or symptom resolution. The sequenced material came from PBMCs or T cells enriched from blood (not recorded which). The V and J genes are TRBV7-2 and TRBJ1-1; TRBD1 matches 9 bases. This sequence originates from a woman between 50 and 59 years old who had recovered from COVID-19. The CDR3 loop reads CASSRQGVLGTEAFF. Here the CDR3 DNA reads TGTGCCAGCAGTAGACAGGGGGTCCTTGGGACTGAAGCTTTCTTT. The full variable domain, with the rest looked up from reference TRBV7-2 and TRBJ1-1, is GAGVSQSPSNKVTEKGKDVELRCDPISGHTALYWYRQSLGQGLEFLIYFQGNSAPDKSGLPSDRFSAERTGGSVSTLTIQRTQQEDSAVYLCASSRQGVLGTEAFFGQGTRLTVV.